The 5 T cell receptor beta chains reported below all come from one sample, sequenced in a study of post-analysis software for immune sequencing data. Findings and caveats of the study: In patients, about 5 TRBV segments were more frequent than in controls, with TRBV5-6, TRBV5-1 and TRBV20-1 among them.

Prepared libraries of TCR beta cDNA carried unique molecular identifiers. TCRdb reprocessed the PCR reads with MiXCR, giving one entry per CDR3 protein. The table records 650,000 to 900,000 distinct CDR3 sequences, 40% to 55% of them present only once. Their antigens are not known. The sequenced material came from blood. The receptors stem from a girl under 18 with multiple sclerosis.

CDR3 nucleotide sequence: TGTGCCAGTAGGTTGACAGCGAGGCGAAGCACTGAAGCTTTCTTT. Translated: CASRLTARRSTEAFF. This chain joins TRBV19 and TRBJ1-1; TRBD1 is a possible D gene (5 bases). The CDR3 runs 15 residues. V was pared by 6 bases and J by 4 bases, with 18 bases between. Looked up from germline, CDR1 is LNHDA and CDR2 is SQIVND (reference sequence).

The table lists this clonotype with a few counts. The rearrangement links TRBV20-1 to TRBJ2-1; unclear D gene. This CDR3 is built from 12 residues. Germline loops: CDR1 DFQATT, CDR2 SNEGSKA (reference sequence). The V end lost 2 bases, the J end lost 12 bases, and 14 bases lay between the germline ends. The CDR3 DNA reads as TGCAGTGCTAGATTGGGCGATTCTCGGCAGTTCTTC. Amino acid sequence: CSARLGDSRQFF.

This clonotype was detected only a few times. This chain uses TRBV4-2 with TRBJ2-1; tentatively, D is TRBD2 (6 bases). The germline gives CDR1 LGHNA, CDR2 YNFKEQ. Trimming shortened V by 4 bases and J by 8 bases, and 18 bases separated the two germline ends. This CDR3 contains 15 residues. The CDR3 DNA reads TGTGCCAGCAGCCTAGAACCGGGGGTGGCTTATGAGCAGTTCTTC. Translating gives CASSLEPGVAYEQFF.

Only a few counts were recorded for this clonotype. CDR3 protein: CSGLNPVGPRWNEQYF. The CDR3 nucleotides read TGCAGTGGCTTAAACCCTGTCGGACCGCGTTGGAACGAGCAGTACTTC. This chain connects TRBV20-1 to TRBJ2-7; no reliable D call. The V end lost 7 bases, the J end lost 5 bases, and 27 bases lay between the germline ends. The CDR3 runs 16 residues. Per germline, CDR1 DFQATT and CDR2 SNEGSKA (reference sequence).

The chain is built from TRBV6-1 and TRBJ2-5, with a possible D match to TRBD2 (5 bases). CDR1 is MNHNS, CDR2 SASEGT, per germline. The V end lost 6 bases, the J end lost 1 base, and 9 bases lay between the germline ends. This CDR3 contains 13 residues. In nucleotides, the CDR3 is TGTGCCAGCAGGAGCGGAACCCAAGAGACCCAGTACTTC. Translation gives CASRSGTQETQYF.